One and the same sample provided the 31 T cell receptor beta chains below, sequenced in a study of spatial heterogeneity in lung cancer. Described time point: sample taken at primary tumor resection. Whole RNA, isolated from tumor, nontumor lung or frozen PBMC, was sequenced without prior sorting. TCRdb fed the 5' RACE reads into MiXCR, producing one record per CDR3 protein. In the table there are around 10,000 distinct CDR3 sequences, around 4% of which are singletons. Sequenced material: normal lung tissue next to the tumor, taken at surgery. These receptors were obtained from a male donor with early-stage non-small cell lung cancer.

Of note for this clonotype: This beta chain represents an off-target read in a library built for alpha chains; its size is of limited meaning. The V call is TRBV9, the J call TRBJ1-5; the D gene is possibly TRBD1 (6 bases). There are 14 residues in the CDR3. Germline CDR1 reads SGDLS; CDR2 reads YYNGEE. V was shortened by 0 bases and J by 4 bases, with 8 bases between the two germline ends. CDR3 sequence reads: CASSVGTANQPQHF. In nucleotides, the CDR3 is TGTGCCAGCAGCGTAGGGACAGCTAATCAGCCCCAGCATTTT.

There are many counts of this clonotype. The size of this beta chain means little, since it is a stray read in a library made for alpha chains. The V gene is TRBV7-3, the J gene TRBJ1-1; D gene ambiguous. This CDR3 contains 14 residues. The V gene's germline CDR1 is SGHTA and CDR2 FQGTGA. The ends were cut back, 5 bases at V and 0 bases at J, with 10 bases in the middle. CDR3 region: CASSLDGLNTEAFF. The CDR3 region has the DNA TGTGCCAGCAGCCTGGACGGACTGAACACTGAAGCTTTCTTT.

Ten or more counts support this clonotype. Within a library made for alpha chains, this beta chain is off target, and its count is uninformative. This chain connects TRBV11-3 to TRBJ2-1; perhaps TRBD2 as D (5 bases). V was clipped by 0 bases and J by 9 bases, with 12 bases between them. This CDR3 region has 14 residues. CDR1 SGHNT and CDR2 YENEEA come from the germline V gene. The CDR3 nucleotides read TGTGCCAGCAGCTTAGATGGACTCCCGGGTGAGCAGTTCTTC. Protein sequence: CASSLDGLPGEQFF.

This clonotype is medium-sized by share. This beta chain was picked up by a library intended for alpha chains and is off target, so its count carries little meaning. The chain combines TRBV20-1 with TRBJ1-2; D might be TRBD1 (5 bases). V lost 0 bases and J lost 6, with 14 bases in between. Germline V gene sequence: CDR1 DFQATT, CDR2 SNEGSKA (reference sequence). The CDR3 contains 14 residues. CDR3 DNA: TGCAGTGCTAGAGATAGAGGCAGGGTAAATGGCTACACCTTC. This codes for CSARDRGRVNGYTF.

In this sample, this clonotype turned up many times. A library made for alpha chains picked up this beta chain off target, so its size means little. The gene calls are TRBV19 and TRBJ2-6; D is unresolved. The CDR3 consists of 14 residues. Trimming left V 7 bases short and J 0 bases short, with 7 bases between. Per germline, CDR1 LNHDA and CDR2 SQIVND (reference sequence). The CDR3 DNA reads TGTGCCAGTAAGGTTAACTCTGGGGCCAACGTCCTGACTTTC. This codes for CASKVNSGANVLTF.

This clonotype is medium-sized. Since the library was made to target alpha chains, this beta chain is a stray read and its abundance is not meaningful. V usage is TRBV7-8 and J usage is TRBJ2-1; D remains ambiguous. This CDR3 has 13 residues. Trimming removed 5 bases at V and 4 bases at J, with 9 bases between. Germline CDR1 is SGHVS and CDR2 is FQNEAQ. CDR3 residues: CASSPQGYNEQFF. The CDR3 bases are TGTGCCAGCAGCCCACAAGGATACAATGAGCAGTTCTTC.

By share of the sample, this clonotype is medium-sized (0.01 to 0.1%). Since it is a stray read in a library aimed at alpha chains, this beta chain has a size that is not meaningful. This chain joins TRBV2 and TRBJ2-3; TRBD2 agrees at 11 bases. There are 16 residues in the CDR3. J gave up 3 bases and V 6 bases, and 8 bases lay outside the gene matches. CDR1 and CDR2 from the germline V gene are SNHLY and FYNNEI. The DNA of the CDR3 is TGTGCCAGCAGACATAGGGGGACTAGCGGAACAGATACGCAGTATTTT. Its translation: CASRHRGTSGTDTQYF. Complete variable domain (other parts from reference TRBV2 and TRBJ2-3): EPEVTQTPSHQVTQMGQEVILRCVPISNHLYFYWYRQILGQKVEFLVSFYNNEISEKSEIFDDQFSVERPDGSNFTLKIRSTKLEDSAMYFCASRHRGTSGTDTQYFGPGTRLTVL.

This clonotype was counted at least ten times. Little can be read into the size of this beta chain, an off-target read in a library designed for alpha chains. The chain links TRBV7-9 to TRBJ2-5; 12 bases agree with TRBD2. Trimming took 7 bases from V and 3 from J; bases not matched to a gene: 21. Germline V gene lookup returns CDR1 SEHNR and CDR2 FQNEAQ (reference sequence). CDR3 size: 20 residues. The CDR3 reads CASTSSGGGTPRTHKETQYF. The CDR3 region has the DNA TGTGCCAGCACCTCTAGCGGGGGGGGAACTCCTCGGACCCATAAAGAGACCCAGTACTTC.

Ten or more counts support this clonotype. Since it is a stray read in a library aimed at alpha chains, this beta chain has a size that is not meaningful. The chain recombines TRBV14 with TRBJ1-1; possible D gene TRBD1, 5 bases. The CDR3 has 14 amino acids. V lost 4 bases, J lost 0 bases, and 9 bases lay in between. Germline V gene lookup returns CDR1 SGHDN and CDR2 FVKESK. In nucleotides, the CDR3 is TGTGCCAGCAGCCTTCCAGGGATGAACACTGAAGCTTTCTTT. Translating it yields CASSLPGMNTEAFF.

This clonotype is deemed medium-sized (0.01 to 0.1%). The library was built for alpha chains, so this beta chain is an off-target read and its size means little. The chain recombines TRBV5-5 with TRBJ2-7, with 10 bases matching TRBD2. Trimming took 4 bases from V and 3 from J; bases not matched to a gene: 4. CDR1 is SGHKS and CDR2 is YYEKEE in the germline V gene (reference sequence). This CDR3 is built from 14 residues. CDR3 bases: TGTGCCAGCAGCGCGACTAGCGGGCTCTACGAGCAGTACTTC. This codes for CASSATSGLYEQYF.

This clonotype occurred a few times. This beta chain turned up in a library designed for alpha chains; as an off-target read, its abundance says little. CDR3 bases: TGTGCCAGCTCACCACTAGCAGGAGAGAACTATGGCTACACCTTC. It yields the protein CASSPLAGENYGYTF. The chain recombines TRBV18 with TRBJ1-2; D remains unclear. This CDR3 has 15 residues. With 1 base removed from V and 2 bases from J, the gap between germline ends came to 11 bases. Germline V gene sequence: CDR1 KGHSH, CDR2 LQKENI.

The sample holds a few counts of this clonotype. This beta chain represents an off-target read in a library built for alpha chains; its size is of limited meaning. This chain uses TRBV5-1 with TRBJ2-7; TRBD2 matches 7 bases. J was trimmed by 2 bases and V by 3 bases; bases with no gene match: 8. Germline assignment: CDR1 SGHRS and CDR2 YFSETQ. This CDR3 has 15 residues. The CDR3 region is CASSSSGRGAYEQYF. The CDR3, as DNA: TGCGCCAGCAGCTCCTCCGGACGGGGGGCCTACGAGCAGTACTTC.

This clonotype has at least ten counts. This beta chain came through as a stray read in a library set up for alpha chains, and its size says little. This chain connects TRBV29-1 to TRBJ1-5; D call uncertain. Germline V gives CDR1 SQVTM, CDR2 ANQGSEA. The V end lost 6 bases, the J end lost 3 bases, and 12 bases lay between the germline ends. The CDR3 contains 13 residues. This chain's CDR3 is CSVAAGVNQPQHF. CDR3 DNA sequence: TGCAGCGTGGCGGCAGGCGTCAATCAGCCCCAGCATTTT.

Concerning this clonotype itself: This beta chain is a stray sequence in a library constructed for alpha chains; its clone size is not meaningful. The chain links TRBV20-1 to TRBJ1-5; D is unclear. Trimming pared 6 bases from V and 3 bases from J, leaving 15 bases between. CDR3 size: 14 residues. Germline values: CDR1 DFQATT, CDR2 SNEGSKA (reference sequence). CDR3 nucleotide sequence: TGCAGTGCCCTCCGTGAGGCCGACAATCAGCCCCAGCATTTT. Translated: CSALREADNQPQHF.

This clonotype was seen ten or more times. A library made for alpha chains picked up this beta chain off target, so its size means little. The chain combines TRBV5-5 with TRBJ2-1; the D gene is possibly TRBD1 (5 bases). Germline V lookup: CDR1 SGHKS, CDR2 YYEKEE (reference sequence). The CDR3 spans 13 residues. Trimming took 4 bases from V and 8 from J, leaving 13 bases between them. The CDR3 reads CASSNQGWDEQFF. The CDR3 DNA reads TGTGCCAGCAGCAACCAGGGATGGGATGAGCAGTTCTTC.

Regarding this clonotype: Just one base apart from a much larger clone, this may be a read error. The size of this beta chain means little, since it is a stray read in a library made for alpha chains. The chain employs TRBV29-1 and TRBJ2-7; 9 nucleotides line up with TRBD2. The CDR3 runs 13 residues. Germline V gene lookup returns CDR1 SQVTM and CDR2 ANQGSEA. After removal of 4 bases from V and 3 bases from J, the junction contained 4 bases not matched to a gene. The CDR3 DNA reads as TGCAGCGTTGGAGGTAGCGGGGGCTACGAGCAGTACTTC. Its translation: CSVGGSGGYEQYF.

This clonotype was detected many times. For a library built for alpha chains, this beta chain is a stray read; little rests on its size. This chain uses TRBV2 with TRBJ1-2; D may be TRBD1 (6 bases). V gave up 5 bases and J gave up 8 bases, with 21 bases separating them. The germline V gene has CDR1 SNHLY and CDR2 FYNNEI. The CDR3 is made up of 15 amino acids. CDR3: CASSFRRGSIQGYTF. In DNA, the CDR3 is TGTGCCAGCAGTTTCAGGAGGGGGTCAATTCAGGGCTACACCTTC. Based on the CDR3 plus reference TRBV2 and TRBJ1-2, the full variable domain is EPEVTQTPSHQVTQMGQEVILRCVPISNHLYFYWYRQILGQKVEFLVSFYNNEISEKSEIFDDQFSVERPDGSNFTLKIRSTKLEDSAMYFCASSFRRGSIQGYTFGSGTRLTVV.

This clonotype was seen ten or more times. This beta chain is an off-target read within a library intended for alpha chains, so its frequency means little. The rearrangement joins TRBV7-2 to TRBJ2-3; perhaps TRBD1 as D (6 bases). The CDR3 length is 17 residues. Trimming removed 3 bases at V and 0 bases at J, with 16 bases between. Per germline, CDR1 SGHTA and CDR2 FQGNSA. CDR3 sequence: CASSFPPGTSSTDTQYF. CDR3 bases: TGTGCCAGCAGCTTCCCCCCCGGGACATCGAGCACAGATACGCAGTATTTT.

Worth noting for this clonotype: This beta chain is an unintended read in a library built for alpha chains; its size means little. The genes are TRBV5-1 and TRBJ2-3; 9 nucleotides align to TRBD2. With V trimmed by 4 bases and J by 6 bases, 9 bases remained unmatched. The CDR3 runs to 15 residues. Per germline, CDR1 SGHRS and CDR2 YFSETQ. The chain's CDR3 is CASSPQRGVRDTQYF. The CDR3, as DNA: TGCGCCAGCAGCCCTCAGCGGGGGGTCCGGGATACGCAGTATTTT.

With regard to this clonotype: Little can be read into the size of this beta chain, an off-target read in a library designed for alpha chains. The chain uses TRBV5-1 and TRBJ2-5; D not resolved. Germline CDR1 is SGHRS and CDR2 is YFSETQ. Between the trimmed V and J ends, which lost 0 bases and 6 bases, there was a span of 12 bases. The CDR3 is 14 residues long. The CDR3 DNA reads TGCGCCAGCAGCTTGGCCGGAGTTGGGCAGACCCAGTACTTC. As protein: CASSLAGVGQTQYF. Full variable domain (rest looked up from reference TRBV5-1 and TRBJ2-5): KAGVTQTPRYLIKTRGQQVTLSCSPISGHRSVSWYQQTPGQGLQFLFEYFSETQRNKGNFPGRFSGRQFSNSRSEMNVSTLELGDSALYLCASSLAGVGQTQYFGPGTRLLVL.

This clonotype was counted at least ten times. This beta chain turned up in a library designed for alpha chains; as an off-target read, its abundance says little. The chain recombines TRBV7-8 with TRBJ2-5; TRBD2 agrees at 10 bases. Germline V gene sequence: CDR1 SGHVS, CDR2 FQNEAQ. Losses at the gene ends were 5 bases for V and 1 base for J; bases not matched to a gene: 7. This CDR3 comprises 16 residues. CDR3 protein: CASSLASGSPQETQYF. CDR3 nucleotides: TGTGCCAGCAGCCTCGCTAGCGGGAGTCCCCAAGAGACCCAGTACTTC. Filled out from reference TRBV7-8 and TRBJ2-5, the complete variable domain reads GAGVSQSPRYKVAKRGQDVALRCDPISGHVSLFWYQQALGQGPEFLTYFQNEAQLDKSGLPSDRFFAERPEGSVSTLKIQRTQQEDSAVYLCASSLASGSPQETQYFGPGTRLLVL.

Details on this clonotype: One base away lies a much larger clone, so this may be a sequencing read error. This beta chain turned up in a library designed for alpha chains; as an off-target read, its abundance says little. CDR3 nucleotides: TGTGCCAGCAACTTTAAGGGAATGAACACTGAAGCTTTCTTT. Amino acid sequence: CASNFKGMNTEAFF. V is TRBV7-9 and J is TRBJ1-1, with no clear D. With 7 bases removed from V and 0 bases from J, the gap between germline ends came to 12 bases. Germline assignment: CDR1 SEHNR and CDR2 FQNEAQ (reference sequence). CDR3 length: 14 residues.

This clonotype appeared many times. This beta chain is an off-target read within a library intended for alpha chains, so its frequency means little. The chain has TRBV11-2 and TRBJ2-3, with 16 bases identical to TRBD2. CDR1 is SGHAT, CDR2 FQNNGV, per germline. Trimming cost V 5 bases and J 5 bases; bases outside gene matches: 10. This CDR3 is built from 18 residues. CDR3 sequence: CASSTPGLAGGPEDTQYF. The CDR3 DNA follows: TGTGCCAGCAGCACCCCGGGACTAGCGGGGGGGCCTGAAGATACGCAGTATTTT. The whole variable domain, filled in from reference TRBV11-2 and TRBJ2-3, reads EAGVAQSPRYKIIEKRQSVAFWCNPISGHATLYWYQQILGQGPKLLIQFQNNGVVDDSQLPKDRFSAERLKGVDSTLKIQPAKLEDSAVYLCASSTPGLAGGPEDTQYFGPGTRLTVL.

In this sample, this clonotype turned up many times. With the library built for alpha chains, this beta chain is off target and its frequency is not meaningful. The rearrangement uses TRBV6-5 and TRBJ2-1; D may match TRBD1 or TRBD2 (6 bases each). Looked up from germline, CDR1 is MNHEY and CDR2 is SVGAGI. CDR3 length: 16 residues. Trimming stripped 0 bases from V and 5 bases from J, with 14 bases between. The CDR3 DNA follows: TGTGCCAGCAGTTACTCGATGGGGGGCAACGACAATGAGCAGTTCTTC. It specifies CASSYSMGGNDNEQFF.

There are many counts of this clonotype. With the library built for alpha chains, this beta chain is off target and its frequency is not meaningful. The V gene is TRBV29-1, the J gene TRBJ2-3; 9 bases agree with TRBD1. CDR1 and CDR2 (germline): SQVTM, ANQGSEA. The CDR3 has 15 residues. Trimming at V came to 2 bases and at J to 1 base, leaving 4 bases not matched to a gene. The CDR3 nucleotides read TGCAGCGTTGAAAACACAGGGGGCGGCACAGATACGCAGTATTTT. Amino acids: CSVENTGGGTDTQYF.

This clonotype occurred many times. With the library built for alpha chains, this beta chain is off target and its frequency is not meaningful. The V and J genes are TRBV30 and TRBJ1-2; a weak D match, TRBD1 (6 bases). This CDR3 is built from 16 residues. Trimming shortened V by 1 base and J by 3 bases, and 18 bases separated the two germline ends. Germline lookup yields CDR1 GTSNPN and CDR2 SVGIG (reference sequence). CDR3 coding DNA: TGTGCCTGGAGTGGAAACTTGGGGGCGTACGACTATGGCTACACCTTC. Translated, it gives CAWSGNLGAYDYGYTF.

This clonotype showed up many times. Because this beta chain is a stray read in a library intended to capture alpha chains, its abundance should not be given much weight. The chain links TRBV20-1 to TRBJ1-6, with D possibly being TRBD1 (5 bases). This CDR3 spans 11 amino acids. Germline values: CDR1 DFQATT, CDR2 SNEGSKA (reference sequence). The V end lost 6 bases, the J end lost 6 bases, and 6 bases lay between the germline ends. The CDR3 DNA follows: TGCAGTGCAGACAGTAATTCACCCCTCCACTTT. Residues: CSADSNSPLHF.

Ten or more counts support this clonotype. The library was prepared for alpha chains; this beta chain is a stray read, so its frequency means little. The V gene is TRBV7-2, the J gene TRBJ2-2; TRBD1 might be the D (5 bases). The length of the CDR3 is 14 residues. The ends were cut back, 1 base at V and 8 bases at J, with 11 bases in the middle. From germline, CDR1 is SGHTA and CDR2 FQGNSA. CDR3 loop: CASSLGGPRGELFF. CDR3 in DNA: TGTGCCAGCAGCTTAGGGGGCCCTCGAGGGGAGCTGTTTTTT.

This clonotype has a count of ten or more. For a library built for alpha chains, this beta chain is a stray read; little rests on its size. The chain carries TRBV6-1 and TRBJ1-5; D is possibly TRBD1 (6 bases). Per germline, CDR1 MNHNS and CDR2 SASEGT. V was pared by 3 bases and J by 3 bases, with 12 bases between. CDR3 length: 15 amino acids. The CDR3, as DNA: TGTGCCAGCAGTGAGCAGGGGACACACAATCAGCCCCAGCATTTT. Translating gives CASSEQGTHNQPQHF.

By share of the sample, this clonotype is medium-sized (0.01 to 0.1%). Being off target in a library aimed at alpha chains, this beta chain has a size of little meaning. The chain is built from TRBV20-1 and TRBJ2-1, with D perhaps matching TRBD2 (5 bases). CDR1 is DFQATT and CDR2 is SNEGSKA in the germline V gene (reference sequence). The CDR3 has 15 amino acids. V was pared by 1 base and J by 3 bases, with 13 bases between. The CDR3, as DNA: TGCAGTGCTAGAGTGCCAGCGGAGGTCTACAATGAGCAGTTCTTC. It codes for CSARVPAEVYNEQFF.

About this clonotype itself: This beta chain slipped into a library made for alpha chains as a stray read, so its size is not meaningful. This sequence joins TRBV2 and TRBJ2-3, with TRBD1 identical over 9 bases. CDR3 length equals 15 residues. V lost 7 bases and J lost 4; bases outside the gene matches: 9. From germline, CDR1 is SNHLY and CDR2 FYNNEI. The CDR3: CASNGDRVRADTQYF. The CDR3 DNA sequence: TGTGCCAGCAACGGGGACAGGGTTAGAGCAGATACGCAGTATTTT.